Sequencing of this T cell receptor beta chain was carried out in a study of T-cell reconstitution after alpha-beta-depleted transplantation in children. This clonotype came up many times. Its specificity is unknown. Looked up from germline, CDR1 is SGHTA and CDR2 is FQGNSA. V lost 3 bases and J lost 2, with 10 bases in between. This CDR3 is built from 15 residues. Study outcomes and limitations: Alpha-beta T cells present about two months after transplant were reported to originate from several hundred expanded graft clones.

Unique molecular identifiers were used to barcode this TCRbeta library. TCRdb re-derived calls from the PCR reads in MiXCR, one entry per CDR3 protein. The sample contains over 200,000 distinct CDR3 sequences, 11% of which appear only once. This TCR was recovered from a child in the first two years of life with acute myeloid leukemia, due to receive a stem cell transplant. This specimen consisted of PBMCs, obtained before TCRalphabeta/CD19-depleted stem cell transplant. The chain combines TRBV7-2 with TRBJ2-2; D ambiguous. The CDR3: CASSFHTRNTGELFF. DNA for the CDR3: TGTGCCAGCAGCTTTCATACGAGAAACACCGGGGAGCTGTTTTTT. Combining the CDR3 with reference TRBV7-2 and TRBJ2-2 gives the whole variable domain GAGVSQSPSNKVTEKGKDVELRCDPISGHTALYWYRQSLGQGLEFLIYFQGNSAPDKSGLPSDRFSAERTGGSVSTLTIQRTQQEDSAVYLCASSFHTRNTGELFFGEGSRLTVL.